This T cell receptor beta chain derives from a study of T-cell reconstitution after alpha-beta-depleted transplantation in children. Preparing the TCRbeta library involved the use of unique molecular identifiers. One entry per CDR3 protein results from TCRdb running MiXCR on the PCR reads. The sample gives just over 950,000 distinct CDR3 sequences, around 30% of which show up once; approximately 30% is in the top ten. Study results and limitations: When one year had passed after transplant, most T-cell counts and diversity came from newly produced T cells.

Turning to this clonotype: Its cognate antigen is unknown.

The CDR3 has 13 amino acids. The V segment lost 9 bases and the J segment 6 bases; nucleotides outside the gene matches: 10. The gene calls are TRBV12-3 or TRBV12-4 and TRBJ1-1; TRBD1 agrees at 7 bases. The source of this sequence is a boy under three years old who had a stem cell transplant for SCID, so the T cells may come from the graft donor. This material consisted of PBMCs, mostly from graft donor cells, taken 360 days after TCRalphabeta/CD19-depleted stem cell transplant. The DNA for the CDR3 is TGTGCCAGTGAGACAGGGCTTAGGGCTGAAGCTTTCTTT. Translated, it gives CASETGLRAEAFF.